Listed here are 27 T cell receptor beta chains from one sample, sequenced in a study of blood T cell repertoires in COVID-19. Sequencing was performed with immunoSEQ multiplex PCR; in TCRdb, only in-frame clones are kept and a portion is missing. The profile shows roughly 14,000 clones, less than 90% of them singletons. Sequencing input: peripheral blood. These receptors originate from a human donor in a cohort sampled during active COVID-19.

This chain connects TRBV7-9 to TRBJ2-2; 10 positions agree with TRBD2. Germline V gene sequence: CDR1 SEHNR, CDR2 FQNEAQ (reference sequence). The CDR3 has 17 amino acids. Trimming cost V 5 bases and J 1 base; bases outside gene matches: 7. CDR3 amino acids: CASSPQLAGKNTGELFF. CDR3 DNA sequence: TGTGCCAGCAGCCCGCAACTAGCGGGAAAGAACACCGGGGAGCTGTTTTTT.

The rearrangement links TRBV27 to TRBJ2-1, with TRBD2 as a possible D gene (5 bases). With 3 bases removed from V and 4 bases from J, the gap between germline ends came to 7 bases. This CDR3 spans 13 amino acids. Germline V lookup: CDR1 MNHEY, CDR2 SMNVEV (reference sequence). CDR3 region: CASSFPGYNEQFF. The CDR3 coding sequence is TGTGCCAGCAGTTTTCCGGGGTACAATGAGCAGTTCTTC.

J is TRBJ1-2 and V is TRBV11-2, with D perhaps matching TRBD1 (5 bases). The CDR3 length is 15 residues. V was shortened by 0 bases and J by 4 bases, with 12 bases between the two germline ends. Germline CDR1 is SGHAT and CDR2 is FQNNGV. The CDR3 sequence is CASSLDPGDGYGYTF. CDR3 nucleotides: TGTGCCAGCAGCTTAGATCCGGGGGACGGCTATGGCTACACCTTC.

The chain combines TRBV27 with TRBJ1-4; the D is unclear. The CDR3 loop spans 17 amino acids. Germline CDR1 MNHEY, CDR2 SMNVEV (reference sequence). Trimming took off 5 bases at V and 0 bases at J, with 16 bases between the two ends. The CDR3 loop reads CASSPRSGPPTNEKLFF. CDR3 in DNA: TGTGCCAGCAGTCCCCGATCAGGCCCCCCAACTAATGAAAAACTGTTTTTT.

V is TRBV3-1 (or the pseudogene TRBV3-2) and J is TRBJ2-5; D possibly corresponds to TRBD2 (6 bases). CDR3 length: 13 amino acids. Germline V CDR1 and CDR2: LGHDT, YNNKEL (reference sequence). Between the trimmed V and J ends, which lost 1 base and 10 bases, there was a span of 13 bases. The CDR3 is CASSQGGSGDQYF. CDR3 in DNA: TGTGCCAGCAGCCAAGGGGGTAGCGGAGACCAGTACTTC.

This rearrangement joins TRBV18 to TRBJ2-1; 11 bases are shared with TRBD2. CDR3 size: 21 residues. V lost 3 bases, J lost 3 bases, and 19 bases stayed unmatched. From germline, CDR1 is KGHSH and CDR2 LQKENI. CDR3 sequence (DNA): TGTGCCAGCTCACCGAGGCCCGAAACTAGCGGGAGACCCGAACACTACAATGAGCAGTTCTTC. Encoded protein: CASSPRPETSGRPEHYNEQFF. Full variable domain (rest looked up from reference TRBV18 and TRBJ2-1): NAGVMQNPRHLVRRRGQEARLRCSPMKGHSHVYWYRQLPEEGLKFMVYLQKENIIDESGMPKERFSAEFPKEGPSILRIQQVVRGDSAAYFCASSPRPETSGRPEHYNEQFFGPGTRLTVL.

This chain joins TRBV7-3 and TRBJ2-3; a possible D gene is TRBD1 (6 bases). Germline lookup yields CDR1 SGHTA and CDR2 FQGTGA. The CDR3 consists of 15 residues. V was cut by 4 bases and J by 5 bases, with 16 bases left in between. The DNA for the CDR3 is TGTGCCAGCAGCTCAAATCAGGCAGGGGTAGATACGCAGTATTTT. The encoded protein is CASSSNQAGVDTQYF.

This sequence joins TRBV28 and TRBJ2-3; 9 nucleotides line up with TRBD2. The V gene end was trimmed by 7 bases and the J gene end by 6 bases; junction bases not matched to a gene: 5. CDR1 and CDR2 from the germline V gene are MDHEN and SYDVKM. The CDR3 contains 13 residues. CDR3 sequence reads: CASIASGTDTQYF. The CDR3 coding sequence is TGTGCCAGCATCGCTAGCGGGACCGATACGCAGTATTTT.

This sequence joins TRBV7-3 and TRBJ2-2; 7 bases line up with TRBD2. V dropped 8 bases and J dropped 1; count of bases not matched to a gene: 4. This CDR3 has 14 amino acids. Germline values: CDR1 SGHTA, CDR2 FQGTGA. The CDR3 coding sequence is TGTGCCAGCGCTAAGCGGGAGAACACCGGGGAGCTGTTTTTT. It translates to CASAKRENTGELFF.

This chain links TRBV15 with TRBJ2-1; 13 bases fit TRBD2. This CDR3 region has 14 residues. Trimming removed 7 bases from V and 8 bases from J; junction bases left unmatched: 5. CDR1 LNHNV and CDR2 YYDKDF come from the germline V gene (reference sequence). CDR3 sequence reads: CATTRTSGSYEQFF. In DNA form, the CDR3 reads TGTGCCACCACGAGGACTAGCGGGAGCTATGAGCAGTTCTTC. The whole variable domain, remainder taken from reference TRBV15 and TRBJ2-1, is DAMVIQNPRYQVTQFGKPVTLSCSQTLNHNVMYWYQQKSSQAPKLLFHYYDKDFNNEADTPDNFQSRRPNTSFCFLDIRSPGLGDTAMYLCATTRTSGSYEQFFGPGTRLTVL.

This rearrangement joins TRBV6-5 to TRBJ2-7; 10 bases line up with TRBD1. Germline CDR1 reads MNHEY; CDR2 reads SVGAGI. V shed 6 bases, J shed 2 bases, and the junction held 7 bases outside the gene matches. The CDR3 totals 15 residues. The CDR3 DNA follows: TGTGCCAGCAGGACCGACAGGGGGCTCGCCTACGAGCAGTACTTC. Protein product: CASRTDRGLAYEQYF.

The chain is built from TRBV19 and TRBJ2-7; 8 nucleotides agree with TRBD1. This CDR3 has 15 amino acids. The J segment lost 0 bases and the V segment lost 9 bases, leaving 10 bases of the junction unmatched. The germline CDR1 and CDR2 sequences are LNHDA and SQIVND (reference sequence). In DNA form, the CDR3 reads TGTGCCAGCGCCCCCGAGGGGACAGGCTCCTACGAGCAGTACTTC. Translating gives CASAPEGTGSYEQYF.

The chain is built from TRBV29-1 and TRBJ1-2; 7 nucleotides align to TRBD1. This CDR3 has 15 residues. With V trimmed by 6 bases and J by 2 bases, 12 bases remained unmatched. Germline loops: CDR1 SQVTM, CDR2 ANQGSEA. CDR3 coding DNA: TGCAGCGTCCTGGGGACAGTTGGAACAAACTATGGCTACACCTTC. This sequence encodes CSVLGTVGTNYGYTF.

The chain combines TRBV18 with TRBJ1-2; D unresolved. Germline CDR1 is KGHSH and CDR2 is LQKENI. CDR3 length equals 12 residues. The V gene lost 3 bases and the J gene lost 6 bases, with 8 bases spanning the gap. In DNA, the CDR3 is TGTGCCAGCTCACCGGACTTTGATGGCTACACCTTC. This translates into CASSPDFDGYTF.

The J gene is TRBJ1-1, the V gene TRBV5-4; D is perhaps TRBD1 (5 bases). CDR3 length: 14 residues. Trimming pared 7 bases from V and 4 bases from J, leaving 17 bases between. From germline, CDR1 is SGHNT and CDR2 YYREEE (reference sequence). The CDR3 DNA reads TGTGCCAGCGTGAGGAGGGGAGGCACCACTGAAGCTTTCTTT. Residues: CASVRRGGTTEAFF.

This sequence joins TRBV6-6 and TRBJ2-7; 13 bases line up with TRBD2. Per the germline V gene, CDR1 is MNHNY and CDR2 is SVGAGI (reference sequence). CDR3 length: 16 residues. Trimming took 5 bases from V and 4 from J; bases not matched to a gene: 8. CDR3 amino acids: CASSNRGLAGVYEQYF. CDR3 coding DNA: TGTGCCAGCAGTAACCGTGGACTAGCGGGAGTATACGAGCAGTACTTC.

The chain recombines TRBV28 with TRBJ2-5; TRBD1 agrees at 10 bases. Germline V gives CDR1 MDHEN, CDR2 SYDVKM. Germline trimming cut 5 bases from V and 5 bases from J; bases unmatched to any gene: 11. The CDR3 loop spans 16 amino acids. This CDR3 reads CASSPSRQGAWETQYF. Here the CDR3 DNA reads TGTGCCAGCAGTCCTAGTCGACAGGGGGCGTGGGAGACCCAGTACTTC.

The chain combines TRBV9 with TRBJ2-1, with TRBD2 matching over 8 bases. The CDR3 consists of 16 residues. The germline V gene encodes CDR1 SGDLS and CDR2 YYNGEE. Losses at the gene ends were 0 bases for V and 6 bases for J; bases not matched to a gene: 8. Here the CDR3 reads CASSVAVGGGFNEQFF. The CDR3 coding sequence is TGTGCCAGCAGCGTAGCTGTGGGCGGGGGGTTCAATGAGCAGTTCTTC.

This clone is labeled medium-sized. V usage is TRBV27 and J usage is TRBJ2-2, with no clear D. Trimming removed 7 bases at V and 0 bases at J, with 18 bases between. The CDR3 runs to 17 residues. Germline V gives CDR1 MNHEY, CDR2 SMNVEV (reference sequence). The DNA for the CDR3 is TGTGCCAGCACTAAAACCATTGACAAATCGAACACCGGGGAGCTGTTTTTT. Encoded protein: CASTKTIDKSNTGELFF.

This rearrangement joins TRBV28 to TRBJ2-3, with D uncertain. Germline-derived CDR1 and CDR2 are MDHEN and SYDVKM. The CDR3 sequence is 13 residues long. Deletions cut 7 bases from V and 9 bases from J, with 17 bases between. The CDR3 loop is CASTAGTTQTQYF. The DNA of the CDR3 is TGTGCCAGCACGGCCGGAACTACCCAGACGCAGTATTTT. The full variable domain, rest sourced from reference TRBV28 and TRBJ2-3, is DVKVTQSSRYLVKRTGEKVFLECVQDMDHENMFWYRQDPGLGLRLIYFSYDVKMKEKGDIPEGYSVSREKKERFSLILESASTNQTSMYLCASTAGTTQTQYFGPGTRLTVL.

This sequence joins TRBV4-1 and TRBJ1-1; maybe TRBD1 (6 bases). This CDR3 region has 14 residues. Trimming stripped 0 bases from V and 9 bases from J, with 14 bases between. CDR1 MGHRA and CDR2 YSYEKL come from the germline V gene. For the CDR3, the DNA is TGCGCCAGCAGCCAAGAAGAGAATCAGGGGAAAGCTTTCTTT. It is translated as CASSQEENQGKAFF.

This clone was recorded once. The rearrangement joins TRBV5-1 to TRBJ2-7; possible D gene TRBD2, 5 bases. The CDR3 runs 12 residues. V lost 4 bases to trimming and J lost 4 bases, with 9 bases between them. Germline assignment: CDR1 SGHRS and CDR2 YFSETQ. CDR3 in amino acids: CASSRVAYEQYF. DNA for the CDR3: TGCGCCAGCAGCCGGGTAGCGTACGAGCAGTACTTC.

The V call is TRBV6-5, the J call TRBJ1-2, with 8 bases matching TRBD1. The V gene end was trimmed by 4 bases and the J gene end by 8 bases; junction bases not matched to a gene: 15. Germline V gives CDR1 MNHEY, CDR2 SVGAGI. CDR3 length: 16 residues. The CDR3 coding sequence is TGTGCCAGCAGTTCCGGGACAGGCGCGGGGTTGGGAGGCTACACCTTC. Amino acid sequence: CASSSGTGAGLGGYTF.

The chain has TRBV12-3 or TRBV12-4 and TRBJ1-5; D not resolved. V was shortened by 6 bases and J by 2 bases, with 8 bases between the two germline ends. The CDR3 runs 13 residues. The CDR3 nucleotides read TGTGCCAGCAGCCACGGGGGCAATCAGCCCCAGCATTTT. It codes for CASSHGGNQPQHF.

The chain is built from TRBV5-4 and TRBJ2-5, with D unresolved. The CDR3 covers 15 residues. CDR1 SGHNT and CDR2 YYREEE come from the germline V gene (reference sequence). Trimming cost V 1 base and J 2 bases, with 12 bases left between them. CDR3 DNA: TGTGCCAGCAGCTTGATGGGCAGTATACAAGAGACCCAGTACTTC. Translating it yields CASSLMGSIQETQYF.

The V and J genes are TRBV24-1 and TRBJ2-1; 13 bases agree with TRBD2. Germline trimming cut 0 bases from V and 9 bases from J; bases unmatched to any gene: 4. The CDR3 spans 16 residues. Germline values: CDR1 KGHDR, CDR2 SFDVKD. The CDR3 protein is CATSDLGLAGDSEQFF. In nucleotides, the CDR3 is TGTGCCACCAGTGATTTGGGACTAGCGGGAGATTCTGAGCAGTTCTTC.

The chain links TRBV4-3 to TRBJ2-2; D may be TRBD2 (5 bases). Looked up from germline, CDR1 is LGHNA and CDR2 is YSLEER. Trimming took off 1 base at V and 2 bases at J, with 8 bases between the two ends. CDR3 length: 15 residues. CDR3 coding DNA: TGCGCCAGCAGCCAAGGGACTTCTAACACCGGGGAGCTGTTTTTT. It encodes CASSQGTSNTGELFF.